This T cell receptor beta chain stems from a study of blood T cell repertoires in COVID-19. This CDR3 has 15 amino acids. With 6 bases removed from V and 0 bases from J, the gap between germline ends came to 12 bases. Germline V lookup: CDR1 MRHNA, CDR2 SNTAGT. Data came from immunoSEQ multiplex PCR; TCRdb stores just in-frame clones and leaves some out. The top ten clones hold around 40% of a sample with about 35,000 clones, about 89% of them seen once. The sequence derives from a human donor in a cohort sampled during active COVID-19. This chain connects TRBV6-4 to TRBJ1-5, with a weak D call TRBD1 (5 bases). Sequencing was done on a sample of peripheral blood. DNA for the CDR3: TGTGCCAGCAGGGCAGGGACTAATAGCAATCAGCCCCAGCATTTT. Its protein is CASRAGTNSNQPQHF.